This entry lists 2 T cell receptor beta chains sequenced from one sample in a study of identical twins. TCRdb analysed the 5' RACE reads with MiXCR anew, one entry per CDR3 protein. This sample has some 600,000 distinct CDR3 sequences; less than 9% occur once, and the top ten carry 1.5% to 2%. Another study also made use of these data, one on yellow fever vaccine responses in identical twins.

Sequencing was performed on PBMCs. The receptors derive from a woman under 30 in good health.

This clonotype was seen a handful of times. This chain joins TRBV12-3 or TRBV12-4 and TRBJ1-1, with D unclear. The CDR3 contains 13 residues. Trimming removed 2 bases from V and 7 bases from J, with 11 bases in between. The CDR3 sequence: CASSLRGYSEAFF. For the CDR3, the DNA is TGTGCCAGCAGTTTACGGGGTTACAGTGAAGCTTTCTTT.

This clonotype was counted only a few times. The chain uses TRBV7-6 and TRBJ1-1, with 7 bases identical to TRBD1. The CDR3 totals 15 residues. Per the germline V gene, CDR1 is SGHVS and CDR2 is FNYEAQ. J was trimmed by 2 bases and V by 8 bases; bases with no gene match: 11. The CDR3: CASVAGTVVNTEAFF. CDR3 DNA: TGTGCCAGCGTAGCCGGGACAGTGGTTAACACTGAAGCTTTCTTT.